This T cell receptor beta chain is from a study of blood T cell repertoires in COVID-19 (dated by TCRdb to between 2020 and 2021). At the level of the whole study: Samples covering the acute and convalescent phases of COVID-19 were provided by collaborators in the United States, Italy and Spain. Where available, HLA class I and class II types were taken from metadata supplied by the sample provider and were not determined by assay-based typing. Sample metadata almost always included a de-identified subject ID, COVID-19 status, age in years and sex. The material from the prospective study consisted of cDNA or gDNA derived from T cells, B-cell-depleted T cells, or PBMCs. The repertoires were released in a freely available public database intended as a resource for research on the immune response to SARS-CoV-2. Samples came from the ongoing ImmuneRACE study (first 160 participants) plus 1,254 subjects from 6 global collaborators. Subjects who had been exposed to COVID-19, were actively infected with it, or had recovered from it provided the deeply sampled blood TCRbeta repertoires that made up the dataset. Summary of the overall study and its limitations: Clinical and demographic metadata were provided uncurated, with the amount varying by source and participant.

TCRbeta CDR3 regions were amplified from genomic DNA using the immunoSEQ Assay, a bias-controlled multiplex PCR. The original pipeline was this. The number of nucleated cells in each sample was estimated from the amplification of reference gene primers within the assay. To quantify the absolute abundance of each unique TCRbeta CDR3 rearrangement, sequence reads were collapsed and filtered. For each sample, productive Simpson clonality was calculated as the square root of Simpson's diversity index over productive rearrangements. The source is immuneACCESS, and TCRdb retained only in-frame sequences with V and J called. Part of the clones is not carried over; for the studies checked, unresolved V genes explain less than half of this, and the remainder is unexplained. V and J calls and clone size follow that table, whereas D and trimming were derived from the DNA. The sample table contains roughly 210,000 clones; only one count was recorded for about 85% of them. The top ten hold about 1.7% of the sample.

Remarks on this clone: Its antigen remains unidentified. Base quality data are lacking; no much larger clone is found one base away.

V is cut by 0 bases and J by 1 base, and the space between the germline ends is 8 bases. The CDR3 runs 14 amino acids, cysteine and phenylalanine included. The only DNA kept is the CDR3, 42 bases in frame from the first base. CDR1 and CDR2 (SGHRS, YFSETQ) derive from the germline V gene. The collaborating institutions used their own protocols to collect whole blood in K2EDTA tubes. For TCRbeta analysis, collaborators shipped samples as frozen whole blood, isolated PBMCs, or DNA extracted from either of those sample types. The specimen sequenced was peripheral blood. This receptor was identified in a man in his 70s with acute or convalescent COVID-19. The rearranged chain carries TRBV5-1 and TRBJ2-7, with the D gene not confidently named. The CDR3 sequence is CASSLGLQSYEQYF. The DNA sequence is TGCGCCAGCAGCTTGGGACTTCAGTCCTACGAGCAGTACTTC.